The 17 T cell receptor beta chains below were found in one sample sequenced in a study of blood T cell repertoires in COVID-19. Data came from immunoSEQ multiplex PCR; TCRdb stores just in-frame clones and leaves some out. The sample has about 130,000 clones, 84% seen once. Source material: peripheral blood. The receptors were gathered from a young woman who had recovered from COVID-19.

This chain joins TRBV7-2 and TRBJ2-7, with no clear D. Trimming took off 1 base at V and 3 bases at J, with 4 bases between the two ends. The CDR3 runs to 12 residues. Germline CDR1 is SGHTA and CDR2 is FQGNSA. The CDR3 nucleotides read TGTGCCAGCAGCTTAGTTCGCTACGAGCAGTACTTC. It specifies CASSLVRYEQYF.

The gene calls are TRBV5-6 and TRBJ2-7; the D gene is possibly TRBD2 (5 bases). V lost 3 bases and J 0 bases, leaving 19 bases between the germline ends. Germline values: CDR1 SGHDT, CDR2 YYEEEE. The CDR3 is made up of 17 amino acids. The DNA of the CDR3 is TGTGCCAGCAGCTCGCCCCTAGGAGCGGACCACTCCTACGAGCAGTACTTC. Protein: CASSSPLGADHSYEQYF.

The chain combines TRBV9 with TRBJ1-1; 8 nucleotides match TRBD1. Germline loops: CDR1 SGDLS, CDR2 YYNGEE. CDR3 length: 16 amino acids. V lost 0 bases, J lost 5 bases, and 9 bases stayed unmatched. The CDR3 loop reads CASSVATGGQKTEAFF. The DNA of the CDR3 is TGTGCCAGCAGCGTAGCTACAGGGGGACAGAAGACTGAAGCTTTCTTT.

The chain links TRBV5-8 to TRBJ1-5; 7 nucleotides align to TRBD1. Germline V gives CDR1 SGHTS, CDR2 YDEGEE. The CDR3 sequence is 15 residues long. Unmatched junction bases numbered 5, after V lost 4 bases and J lost 1 base. The CDR3 protein is CASSRDRGSNQPQHF. The CDR3 nucleotides are TGTGCCAGCAGCAGGGACAGAGGGAGCAATCAGCCCCAGCATTTT. The complete variable domain, with remaining parts taken from reference TRBV5-8 and TRBJ1-5, reads EAGVTQSPTHLIKTRGQQATLRCSPISGHTSVYWYQQALGLGLQFLLWYDEGEERNRGNFPPRFSGRQFPNYSSELNVNALELEDSALYLCASSRDRGSNQPQHFGDGTRLSIL.

This clone has just one count. The V gene is TRBV9, the J gene TRBJ1-2; 7 positions agree with TRBD1. Trimming removed 2 bases from V and 6 bases from J; junction bases left unmatched: 4. The CDR3 totals 13 residues. CDR1 is SGDLS, CDR2 YYNGEE, per germline. The chain's CDR3 is CASSVGQFDGYTF. The DNA for the CDR3 is TGTGCCAGCAGCGTGGGACAGTTCGATGGCTACACCTTC.

The V call is TRBV7-9, the J call TRBJ1-1; TRBD1 might be the D (6 bases). CDR1 is SEHNR and CDR2 is FQNEAQ in the germline V gene (reference sequence). CDR3 length equals 14 residues. V gave up 2 bases and J gave up 4 bases, with 11 bases separating them. CDR3 in DNA: TGTGCCAGCAGCTTATCGCAGGGGCTCACTGAAGCTTTCTTT. It encodes CASSLSQGLTEAFF.

This clone was observed many times. V usage is TRBV2 and J usage is TRBJ2-7, with 8 bases lining up with TRBD2. The J segment lost 9 bases and the V segment lost 4 bases, leaving 8 bases of the junction unmatched. Per the germline V gene, CDR1 is SNHLY and CDR2 is FYNNEI. CDR3 length equals 13 residues. DNA for the CDR3: TGTGCCAGCAGTGGCTCGCGGGGGGCAGGGCAGTACTTC. Translated, it gives CASSGSRGAGQYF.

V is TRBV6-5 and J is TRBJ1-1; D gene ambiguous. V lost 4 bases and J lost 3, with 15 bases in between. The CDR3 extends over 15 amino acids. Looked up from germline, CDR1 is MNHEY and CDR2 is SVGAGI. The CDR3 loop reads CASSSASYTHTEAFF. Here the CDR3 DNA reads TGTGCCAGCAGTTCAGCGTCTTACACCCACACTGAAGCTTTCTTT.

The gene calls are TRBV11-3 and TRBJ2-2; 8 bases agree with TRBD1. This CDR3 spans 15 amino acids. The germline V gene has CDR1 SGHNT and CDR2 YENEEA. The V and J ends lost 6 bases and 4 bases, in that order; junction bases with no gene match: 7. The CDR3 sequence: CASSSDRVATGELFF. In DNA, the CDR3 is TGTGCCAGCAGTTCGGACAGGGTTGCCACCGGGGAGCTGTTTTTT.

The rearrangement links TRBV27 to TRBJ2-7, with D perhaps TRBD1 (6 bases). V gave up 3 bases and J gave up 7 bases, with 19 bases separating them. CDR3 length: 15 residues. Germline lookup yields CDR1 MNHEY and CDR2 SMNVEV (reference sequence). CDR3 loop: CASSFNRQGQKEQYF. In nucleotides, the CDR3 is TGTGCCAGCAGTTTTAATCGCCAGGGACAAAAGGAGCAGTACTTC.

The CDR3 protein is CASSLDPGVYTEAFF. DNA for the CDR3: TGTGCCAGCAGCTTAGATCCGGGGGTATACACTGAAGCTTTCTTT. The chain uses TRBV7-9 and TRBJ1-1, with D possibly TRBD1 on 5 matching bases. V was pared by 1 base and J by 3 bases, with 12 bases between. Germline values: CDR1 SEHNR, CDR2 FQNEAQ (reference sequence). The length of the CDR3 is 15 residues.

The rearrangement links TRBV7-8 to TRBJ1-1, with TRBD1 matching 7 bases. The V gene's germline CDR1 is SGHVS and CDR2 FQNEAQ. This CDR3 is built from 15 residues. J gave up 4 bases and V 5 bases, and 10 bases lay outside the gene matches. CDR3 region: CASSVGRGRATEAFF. The CDR3 region has the DNA TGTGCCAGCAGCGTAGGAAGGGGGCGGGCCACTGAAGCTTTCTTT.

The V gene is TRBV27, the J gene TRBJ2-2; 10 bases line up with TRBD1. The germline V gene encodes CDR1 MNHEY and CDR2 SMNVEV (reference sequence). The CDR3 is made up of 18 amino acids. Trimming took 6 bases from V and 1 from J; bases not matched to a gene: 11. The CDR3 sequence: CASSAGQGSRRNTGELFF. The CDR3 DNA follows: TGTGCCAGCAGCGCGGGACAGGGGTCGCGCCGGAACACCGGGGAGCTGTTTTTT.

The gene calls are TRBV7-2 and TRBJ2-3, with 7 positions matching TRBD2. The germline V gene encodes CDR1 SGHTA and CDR2 FQGNSA. V lost 4 bases to trimming and J lost 2 bases; unmatched junction nucleotides: 6. The CDR3 consists of 15 residues. The CDR3 loop reads CASSSKGTNTDTQYF. CDR3 DNA: TGTGCCAGCAGCTCAAAAGGGACTAACACAGATACGCAGTATTTT. The whole variable domain, remainder taken from reference TRBV7-2 and TRBJ2-3, is GAGVSQSPSNKVTEKGKDVELRCDPISGHTALYWYRQSLGQGLEFLIYFQGNSAPDKSGLPSDRFSAERTGGSVSTLTIQRTQQEDSAVYLCASSSKGTNTDTQYFGPGTRLTVL.

The gene calls are TRBV23-1 and TRBJ1-5; D not certain. TRBV23-1 is an open reading frame whose function is uncertain. The CDR3 runs 13 residues. Trimming shortened V by 6 bases and J by 7 bases, and 13 bases separated the two germline ends. CDR3 coding DNA: TGCGCCAGCAGGCGTGTGGGAGGGCAGCCCCAGCATTTT. This encodes CASRRVGGQPQHF.

J is TRBJ2-1 and V is TRBV11-1; TRBD2 matches at 9 bases. Germline V lookup: CDR1 SGHAT, CDR2 FQDESV (reference sequence). CDR3 size: 14 residues. J gave up 0 bases and V 7 bases, and 1 base lay outside the gene matches. The CDR3 DNA is TGTGCCAGCACTAGCGGGGCCTCCTACAATGAGCAGTTCTTC. Translating it yields CASTSGASYNEQFF.

This clone appeared a single time. The chain employs TRBV19 and TRBJ2-1, with 11 nucleotides matching TRBD2. J gave up 0 bases and V 3 bases, and 4 bases lay outside the gene matches. Germline V gene data show CDR1 as LNHDA and CDR2 as SQIVND (reference sequence). This CDR3 spans 17 amino acids. In DNA form, the CDR3 reads TGTGCCAGTAGTATGGCTAGCGGGAGGCTCTCCTACAATGAGCAGTTCTTC. As protein: CASSMASGRLSYNEQFF.